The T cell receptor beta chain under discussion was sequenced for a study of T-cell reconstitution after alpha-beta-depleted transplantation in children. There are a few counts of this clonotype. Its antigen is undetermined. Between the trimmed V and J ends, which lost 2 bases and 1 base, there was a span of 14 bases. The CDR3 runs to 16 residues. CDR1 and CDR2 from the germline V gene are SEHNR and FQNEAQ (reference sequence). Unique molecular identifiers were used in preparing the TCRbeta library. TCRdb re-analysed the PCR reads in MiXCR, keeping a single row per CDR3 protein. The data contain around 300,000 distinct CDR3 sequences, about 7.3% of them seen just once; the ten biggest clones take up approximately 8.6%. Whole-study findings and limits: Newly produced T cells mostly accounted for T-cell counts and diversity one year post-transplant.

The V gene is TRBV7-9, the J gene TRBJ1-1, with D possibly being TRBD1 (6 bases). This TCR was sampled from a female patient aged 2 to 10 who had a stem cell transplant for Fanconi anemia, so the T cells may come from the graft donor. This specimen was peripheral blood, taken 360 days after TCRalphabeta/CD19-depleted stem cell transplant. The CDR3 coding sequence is TGTGCCAGCAGCTTAAGGACAGACTATGAGAACACTGAAGCTTTCTTT. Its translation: CASSLRTDYENTEAFF.